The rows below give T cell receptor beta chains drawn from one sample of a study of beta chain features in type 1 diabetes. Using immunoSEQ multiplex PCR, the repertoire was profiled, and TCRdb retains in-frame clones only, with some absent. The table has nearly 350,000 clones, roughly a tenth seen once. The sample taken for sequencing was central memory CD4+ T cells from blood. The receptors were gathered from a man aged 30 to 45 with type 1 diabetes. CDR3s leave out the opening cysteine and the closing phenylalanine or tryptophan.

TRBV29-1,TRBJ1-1,SGSGQGDTEAF
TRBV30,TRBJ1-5,AWSRESNQPQH
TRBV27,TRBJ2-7,ASRLAGGSSSYEQY
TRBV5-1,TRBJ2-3,ASSLEGGPSDTQY
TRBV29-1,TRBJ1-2,SVELGGHGYT
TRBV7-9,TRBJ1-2,ASSLESDRASRNGYT
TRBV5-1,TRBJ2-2,ASSLTRDRTNTGELF
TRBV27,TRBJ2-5,ASRRQETQY
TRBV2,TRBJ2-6,ASTEGRSSGANVLT
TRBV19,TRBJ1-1,ASSRRTATMTEAF
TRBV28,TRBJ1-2,ASSLGASGTFYGYT
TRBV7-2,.,ASSTGTTTYEQY